This TCR beta chain was captured by sequencing in a study of T-cell memory formation after mild COVID-19. Study-level background: Clustering of TCRs was largely donor specific.

Notes on the study in general: A subset of responding clones appeared in pre-infection memory, suggesting cross-reactive memory joined. Among CD4+ contracting clones, most were CM and EM, and CD8+ ones EMRA.

Using constant-segment primers, 5'RACE produced TCR alpha and TCR beta cDNA libraries carrying sample barcodes and UMIs. TCRdb re-called the 5' RACE reads through MiXCR, storing one row per CDR3 protein. The data show fewer than 350,000 distinct CDR3 sequences, roughly 8.2% seen once. A few counts support this clonotype. The antigen is unknown. CDR3 length: 13 residues. Germline V gene lookup returns CDR1 MNHEY and CDR2 SVGAGI. Trimming took 10 bases from V and 5 from J; bases not matched to a gene: 10. The chain couples TRBV6-5 to TRBJ2-5; 7 bases are shared with TRBD1. The TCR originated in a young man who had mild COVID-19 (a few samples of this study predate the infection). Cell type and time point are not known. The sequencing input was PBMCs or a T cell subset sorted from them (not recorded which). This chain's CDR3 is CATRQGQGETQYF. The CDR3 coding sequence is TGTGCCACCCGACAGGGCCAGGGCGAGACCCAGTACTTC.